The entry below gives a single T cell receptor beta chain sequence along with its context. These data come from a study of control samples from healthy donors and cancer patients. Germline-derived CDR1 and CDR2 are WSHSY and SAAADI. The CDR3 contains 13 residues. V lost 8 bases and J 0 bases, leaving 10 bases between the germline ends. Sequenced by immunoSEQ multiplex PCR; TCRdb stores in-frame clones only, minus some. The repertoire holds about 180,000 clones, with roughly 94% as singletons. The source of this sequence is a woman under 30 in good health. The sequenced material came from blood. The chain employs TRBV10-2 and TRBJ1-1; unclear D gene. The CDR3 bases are TGCGCCAGCCAAATTTTGTTGAACACTGAAGCTTTCTTT. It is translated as CASQILLNTEAFF.